The 3 T cell receptor beta chains below were found in one sample sequenced in a study of T-cell memory formation after mild COVID-19. One entry per CDR3 protein results from TCRdb running MiXCR on the 5' RACE reads. In the table there are 150,000 to 200,000 distinct CDR3 sequences, 15% to 20% of which are singletons. The specimen sequenced was PBMCs or a T cell subset sorted from them (not recorded which). Source of these receptors: an adult woman who had mild COVID-19 (a few samples of this study predate the infection). Cell type and time point are not known.

This chain joins TRBV3-1 and TRBJ1-2; D remains unclear. Trimming left V 0 bases short and J 6 bases short, with 2 bases between. CDR3 size: 11 residues. Germline CDR1 is LGHDT and CDR2 is YNNKEL (reference sequence). The CDR3 reads CASSQDHGYTF. The CDR3 nucleotides read TGTGCCAGCAGCCAAGATCATGGCTACACCTTC.

This clonotype was recorded a few times. The genes are TRBV2 and TRBJ2-1; TRBD2 matches at 9 bases. Germline trimming cut 2 bases from V and 2 bases from J; bases unmatched to any gene: 4. CDR3 length: 16 amino acids. Germline values: CDR1 SNHLY, CDR2 FYNNEI. The CDR3: CASSESGGRAYNEQFF. The CDR3 nucleotides are TGTGCCAGCAGTGAATCGGGCGGGAGGGCCTACAATGAGCAGTTCTTC.

The rearrangement uses TRBV7-2 and TRBJ2-1; the match to TRBD2 covers 10 bases. V was pared by 5 bases and J by 9 bases, with 7 bases of the junction left unmatched. Germline lookup yields CDR1 SGHTA and CDR2 FQGNSA. The CDR3 runs 14 residues. The DNA for the CDR3 is TGTGCCAGCAGCCCTAGCGGGAGCTTGGGTGAGCAGTTCTTC. Translating gives CASSPSGSLGEQFF.